At least ten counts were recorded for the clone carrying this TCR beta chain. MiXCR, applied by TCRdb to the 5' RACE reads, yields one record per CDR3 protein. Seen here are about 47,000 distinct CDR3 sequences, approximately 7% observed once, and the top ten hold 28%. The ends were cut back, 7 bases at V and 2 bases at J, with 11 bases in the middle. Germline CDR1 is WSHSY and CDR2 is SAAADI. The CDR3 runs to 13 residues. These data originate in a study of T cells after yellow fever vaccination. Overall study: Preparation used SMART-Seq v4 Ultra Low Input for the low-cell-number fractions.

The J gene is TRBJ2-5, the V gene TRBV10-2; D gene uncertain. This clonotype was sampled from a man aged 18 to 29 who received the YFV17D yellow fever vaccine. Sequences were derived from CD8+ T cells sorted from PBMCs, sampled roughly 15 days after the first yellow fever vaccination. The CDR3 DNA is TGCGCCAGCAATAGAGGCAGTCAAGAGACCCAGTACTTC. Translated, it gives CASNRGSQETQYF.